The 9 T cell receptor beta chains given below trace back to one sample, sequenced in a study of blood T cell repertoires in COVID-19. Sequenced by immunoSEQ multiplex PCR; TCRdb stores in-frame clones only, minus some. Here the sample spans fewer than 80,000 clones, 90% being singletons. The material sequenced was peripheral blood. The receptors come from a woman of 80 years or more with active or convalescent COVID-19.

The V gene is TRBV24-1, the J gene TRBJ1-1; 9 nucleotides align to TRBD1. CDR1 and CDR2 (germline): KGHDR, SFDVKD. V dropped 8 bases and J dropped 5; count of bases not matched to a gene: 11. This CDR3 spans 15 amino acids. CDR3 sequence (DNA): TGTGCCACCAAAGGGGGGACAGGGAGAAATACTGAAGCTTTCTTT. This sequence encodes CATKGGTGRNTEAFF.

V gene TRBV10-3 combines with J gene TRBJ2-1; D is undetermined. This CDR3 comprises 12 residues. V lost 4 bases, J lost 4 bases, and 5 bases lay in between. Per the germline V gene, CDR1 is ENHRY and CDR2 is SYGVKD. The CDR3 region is CAISAEYNEQFF. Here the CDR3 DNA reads TGTGCCATCAGTGCCGAGTACAATGAGCAGTTCTTC.

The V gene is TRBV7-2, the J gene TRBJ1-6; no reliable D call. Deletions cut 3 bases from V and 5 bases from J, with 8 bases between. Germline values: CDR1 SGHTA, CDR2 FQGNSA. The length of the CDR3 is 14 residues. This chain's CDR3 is CASSFGRNNSPLHF. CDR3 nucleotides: TGTGCCAGCAGCTTTGGCAGAAATAATTCACCCCTCCACTTT. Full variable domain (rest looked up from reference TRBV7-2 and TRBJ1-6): GAGVSQSPSNKVTEKGKDVELRCDPISGHTALYWYRQSLGQGLEFLIYFQGNSAPDKSGLPSDRFSAERTGGSVSTLTIQRTQQEDSAVYLCASSFGRNNSPLHFGNGTRLTVT.

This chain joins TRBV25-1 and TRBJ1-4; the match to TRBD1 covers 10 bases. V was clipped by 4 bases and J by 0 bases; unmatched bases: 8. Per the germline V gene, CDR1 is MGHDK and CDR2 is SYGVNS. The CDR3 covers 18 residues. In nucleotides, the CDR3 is TGTGCCAGCAGTGCGGGACAGGGGAGGTCGGCAACTAATGAAAAACTGTTTTTT. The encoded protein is CASSAGQGRSATNEKLFF.

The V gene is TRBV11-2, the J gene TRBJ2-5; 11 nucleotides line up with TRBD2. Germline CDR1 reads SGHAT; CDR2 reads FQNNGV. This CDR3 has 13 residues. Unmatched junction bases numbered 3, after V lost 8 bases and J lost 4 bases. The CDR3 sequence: CASGGTSGETQYF. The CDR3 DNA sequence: TGTGCCAGCGGGGGGACTAGCGGAGAGACCCAGTACTTC.

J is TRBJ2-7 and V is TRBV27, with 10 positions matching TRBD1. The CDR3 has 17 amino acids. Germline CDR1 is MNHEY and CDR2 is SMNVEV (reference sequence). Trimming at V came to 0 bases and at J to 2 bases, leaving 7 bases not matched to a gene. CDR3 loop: CASSLSNSGTGAYEQYF. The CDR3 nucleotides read TGTGCCAGCAGTTTATCAAATTCCGGGACAGGGGCCTACGAGCAGTACTTC.

The CDR3 loop reads CASSIRGLADTQYF. CDR3 bases: TGTGCCAGTAGTATACGAGGGTTGGCAGATACGCAGTATTTT. V gene TRBV19 combines with J gene TRBJ2-3; a possible D gene is TRBD2 (5 bases). Germline V gives CDR1 LNHDA, CDR2 SQIVND (reference sequence). V was pared by 2 bases and J by 4 bases, with 10 bases between. The CDR3 has 14 residues.

The CDR3, as DNA: TGTGCCAGCTCATCAATTAGCACAGATACGCAGTATTTT. Protein sequence: CASSSISTDTQYF. V usage is TRBV18 and J usage is TRBJ2-3; no definite D call. The CDR3 has 13 residues. Deletions cut 5 bases from V and 0 bases from J, with 6 bases between. The germline gives CDR1 KGHSH, CDR2 LQKENI.

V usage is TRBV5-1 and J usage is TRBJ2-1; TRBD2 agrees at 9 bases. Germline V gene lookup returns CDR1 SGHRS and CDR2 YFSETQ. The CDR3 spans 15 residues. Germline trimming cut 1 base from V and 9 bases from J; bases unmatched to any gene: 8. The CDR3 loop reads CASSLSSGGPTEQFF. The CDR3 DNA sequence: TGCGCCAGCAGCTTGTCCAGCGGGGGGCCTACTGAGCAGTTCTTC.